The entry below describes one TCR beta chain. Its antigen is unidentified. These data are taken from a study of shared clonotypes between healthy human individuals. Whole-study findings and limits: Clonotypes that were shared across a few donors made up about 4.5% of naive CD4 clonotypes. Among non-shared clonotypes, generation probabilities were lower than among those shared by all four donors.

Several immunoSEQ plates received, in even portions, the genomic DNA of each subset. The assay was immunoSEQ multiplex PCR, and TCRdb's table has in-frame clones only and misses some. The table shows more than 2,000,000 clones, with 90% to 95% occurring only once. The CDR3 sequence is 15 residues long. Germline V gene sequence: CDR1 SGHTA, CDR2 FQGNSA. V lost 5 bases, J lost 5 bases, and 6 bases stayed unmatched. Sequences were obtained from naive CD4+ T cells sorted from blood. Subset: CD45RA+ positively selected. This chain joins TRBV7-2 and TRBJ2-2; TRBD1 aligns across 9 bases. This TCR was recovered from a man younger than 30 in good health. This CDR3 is CASSPTGGGTGELFF. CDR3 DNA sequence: TGTGCCAGCAGCCCGACAGGGGGTGGGACCGGGGAGCTGTTTTTT.